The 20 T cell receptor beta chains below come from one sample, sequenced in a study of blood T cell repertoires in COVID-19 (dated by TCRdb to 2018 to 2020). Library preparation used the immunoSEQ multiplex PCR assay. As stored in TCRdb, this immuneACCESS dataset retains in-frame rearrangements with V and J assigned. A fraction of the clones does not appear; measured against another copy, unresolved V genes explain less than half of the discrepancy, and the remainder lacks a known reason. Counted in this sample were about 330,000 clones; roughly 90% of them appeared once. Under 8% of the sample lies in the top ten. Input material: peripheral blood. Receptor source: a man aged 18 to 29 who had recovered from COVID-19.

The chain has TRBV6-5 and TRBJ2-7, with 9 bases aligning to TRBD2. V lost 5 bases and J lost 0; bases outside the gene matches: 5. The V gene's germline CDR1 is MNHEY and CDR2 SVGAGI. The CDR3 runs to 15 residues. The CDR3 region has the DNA TGTGCCAGCAGTCCTAGCGGGGTCCTCTCCTACGAGCAGTACTTC. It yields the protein CASSPSGVLSYEQYF.

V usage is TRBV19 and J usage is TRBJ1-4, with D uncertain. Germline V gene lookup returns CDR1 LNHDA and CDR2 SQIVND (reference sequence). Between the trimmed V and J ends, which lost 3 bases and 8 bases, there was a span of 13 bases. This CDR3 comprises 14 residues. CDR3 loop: CASSIGGLQEKLFF. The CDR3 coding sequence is TGTGCCAGTAGTATCGGCGGGCTTCAAGAAAAACTGTTTTTT.

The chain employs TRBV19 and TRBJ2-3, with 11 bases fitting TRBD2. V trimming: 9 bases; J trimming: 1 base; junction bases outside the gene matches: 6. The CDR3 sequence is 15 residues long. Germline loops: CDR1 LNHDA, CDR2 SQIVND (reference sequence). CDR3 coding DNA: TGTGCCAGCCAGATACTAGCGGGGGGCACAGATACGCAGTATTTT. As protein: CASQILAGGTDTQYF.

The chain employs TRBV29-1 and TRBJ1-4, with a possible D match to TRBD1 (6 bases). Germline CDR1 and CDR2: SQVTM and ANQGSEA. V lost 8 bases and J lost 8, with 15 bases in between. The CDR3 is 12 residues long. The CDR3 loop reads CSTGGAGEKLFF. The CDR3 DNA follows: TGCAGCACCGGGGGGGCAGGGGAAAAACTGTTTTTT.

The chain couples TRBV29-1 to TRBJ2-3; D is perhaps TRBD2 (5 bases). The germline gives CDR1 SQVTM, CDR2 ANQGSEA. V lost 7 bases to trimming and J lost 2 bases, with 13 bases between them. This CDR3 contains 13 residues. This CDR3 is CSGFRGYTDTQYF. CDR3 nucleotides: TGCAGCGGATTTCGGGGTTACACAGATACGCAGTATTTT.

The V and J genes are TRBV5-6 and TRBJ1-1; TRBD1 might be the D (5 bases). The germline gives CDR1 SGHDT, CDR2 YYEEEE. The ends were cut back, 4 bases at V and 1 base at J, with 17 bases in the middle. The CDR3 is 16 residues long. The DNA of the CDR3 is TGTGCCAGCAGCGGAATAGAGGCAGGGAAGAACACTGAAGCTTTCTTT. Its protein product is CASSGIEAGKNTEAFF.

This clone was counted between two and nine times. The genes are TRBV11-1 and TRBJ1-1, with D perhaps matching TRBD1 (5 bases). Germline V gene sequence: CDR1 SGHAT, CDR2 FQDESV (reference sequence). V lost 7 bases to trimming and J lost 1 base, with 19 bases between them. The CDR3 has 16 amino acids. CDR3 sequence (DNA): TGTGCCAGCACCTTGGGCCCCCAGGGTGGGAACACTGAAGCTTTCTTT. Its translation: CASTLGPQGGNTEAFF.

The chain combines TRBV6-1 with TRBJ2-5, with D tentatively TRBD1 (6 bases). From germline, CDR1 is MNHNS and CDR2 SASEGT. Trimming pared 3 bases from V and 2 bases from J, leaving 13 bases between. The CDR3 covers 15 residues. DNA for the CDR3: TGTGCCAGCAGTGATCTCGACAGGCGACAAGAGACCCAGTACTTC. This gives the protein CASSDLDRRQETQYF.

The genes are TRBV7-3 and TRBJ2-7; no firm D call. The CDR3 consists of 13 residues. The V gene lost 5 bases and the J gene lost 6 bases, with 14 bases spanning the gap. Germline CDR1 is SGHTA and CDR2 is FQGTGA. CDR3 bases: TGTGCCAGCAGCCCCTTTATAGGCGGCGAGCAGTACTTC. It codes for CASSPFIGGEQYF.

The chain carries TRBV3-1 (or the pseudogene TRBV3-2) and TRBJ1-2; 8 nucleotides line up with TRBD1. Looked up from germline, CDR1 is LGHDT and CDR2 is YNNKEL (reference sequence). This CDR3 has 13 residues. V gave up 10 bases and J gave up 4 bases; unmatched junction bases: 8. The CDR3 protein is CATDRGVGYGYTF. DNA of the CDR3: TGTGCCACTGACAGGGGAGTTGGCTATGGCTACACCTTC.

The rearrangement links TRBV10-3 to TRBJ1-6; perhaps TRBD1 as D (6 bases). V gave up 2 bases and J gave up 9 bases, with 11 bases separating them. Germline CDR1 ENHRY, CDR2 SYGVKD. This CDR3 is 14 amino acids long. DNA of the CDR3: TGTGCCATCAGTGAGGCAGGGGATAGTTCACCCCTCCACTTT. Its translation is CAISEAGDSSPLHF.

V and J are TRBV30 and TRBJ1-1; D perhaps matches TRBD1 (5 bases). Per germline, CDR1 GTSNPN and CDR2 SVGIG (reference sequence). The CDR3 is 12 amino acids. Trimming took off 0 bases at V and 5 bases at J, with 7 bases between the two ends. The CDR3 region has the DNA TGTGCCTGGAGTGTAGGGGAAACTGAAGCTTTCTTT. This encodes CAWSVGETEAFF.

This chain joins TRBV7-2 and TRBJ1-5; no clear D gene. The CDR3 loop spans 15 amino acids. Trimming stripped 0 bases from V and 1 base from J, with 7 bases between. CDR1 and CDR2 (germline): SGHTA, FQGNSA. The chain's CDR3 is CASSLAVLSNQPQHF. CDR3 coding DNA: TGTGCCAGCAGCTTAGCCGTTCTAAGCAATCAGCCCCAGCATTTT.

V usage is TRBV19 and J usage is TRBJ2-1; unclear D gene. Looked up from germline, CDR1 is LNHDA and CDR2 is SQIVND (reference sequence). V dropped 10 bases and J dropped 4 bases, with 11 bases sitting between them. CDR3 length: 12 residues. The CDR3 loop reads CATDPGYNEQFF. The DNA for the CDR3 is TGTGCCACTGACCCAGGATACAATGAGCAGTTCTTC.

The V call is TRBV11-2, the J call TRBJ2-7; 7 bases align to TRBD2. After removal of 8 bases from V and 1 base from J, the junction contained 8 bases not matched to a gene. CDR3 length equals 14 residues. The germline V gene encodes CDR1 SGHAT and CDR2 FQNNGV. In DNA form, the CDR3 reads TGTGCCAGCCGCGGGAGAGCTAGGTCCTACGAGCAGTACTTC. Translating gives CASRGRARSYEQYF.

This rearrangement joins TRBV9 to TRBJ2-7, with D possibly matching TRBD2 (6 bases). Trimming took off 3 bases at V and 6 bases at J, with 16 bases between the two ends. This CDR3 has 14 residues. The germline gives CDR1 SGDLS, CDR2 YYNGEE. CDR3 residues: CASSALSSGVEQYF. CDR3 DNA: TGTGCCAGCAGCGCCCTATCTTCGGGGGTCGAGCAGTACTTC. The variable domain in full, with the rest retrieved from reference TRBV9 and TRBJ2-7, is DSGVTQTPKHLITATGQRVTLRCSPRSGDLSVYWYQQSLDQGLQFLIQYYNGEERAKGNILERFSAQQFPDLHSELNLSSLELGDSALYFCASSALSSGVEQYFGPGTRLTVT.

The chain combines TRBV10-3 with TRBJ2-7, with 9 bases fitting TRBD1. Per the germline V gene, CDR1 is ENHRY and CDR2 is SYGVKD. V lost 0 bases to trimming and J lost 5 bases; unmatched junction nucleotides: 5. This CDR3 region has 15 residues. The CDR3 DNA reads TGTGCCATCAGTGAGTCAACAGGGGGCCCCAACGAGCAGTACTTC. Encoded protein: CAISESTGGPNEQYF.

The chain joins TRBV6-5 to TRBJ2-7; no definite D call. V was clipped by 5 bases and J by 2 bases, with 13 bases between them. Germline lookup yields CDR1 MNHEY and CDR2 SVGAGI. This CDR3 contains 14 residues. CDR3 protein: CASSSGPFTYEQYF. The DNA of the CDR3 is TGTGCCAGCAGTAGTGGCCCCTTTACCTACGAGCAGTACTTC.

The CDR3 DNA reads TGTGCCAGCAGCCCCACTGGACAGACCAACTATGGCTACACCTTC. Translation gives CASSPTGQTNYGYTF. The J gene is TRBJ1-2, the V gene TRBV6-6, with D possibly matching TRBD1 (6 bases). V was pared by 6 bases and J by 2 bases, with 16 bases between. CDR3 length: 15 amino acids. Germline assignment: CDR1 MNHNY and CDR2 SVGAGI (reference sequence).

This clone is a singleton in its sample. CDR3 amino acids: CASSVTGQGSWSEQFF. Written as DNA, the CDR3 is TGTGCCAGCAGCGTAACAGGACAGGGGTCATGGAGTGAGCAGTTCTTC. V is TRBV9 and J is TRBJ2-1; 9 bases match TRBD1. This CDR3 region has 16 residues. With 1 base clipped from V and 9 bases from J, the junction kept 11 bases outside the gene matches. Germline lookup yields CDR1 SGDLS and CDR2 YYNGEE.